This record concerns one T cell receptor beta chain sequence. Its antigen is not yet known. No much larger clone exists at a distance of one base, and base qualities are not known. CDR1 and CDR2, per the germline V gene (reference sequence), are MNHEY and SMNVEV. Its CDR3 holds 15 amino acids, cysteine through phenylalanine. The only DNA kept is the CDR3, 45 bases in frame from the first base. Ends trimmed: V by 6 bases, J by 4 bases; bases unmatched to a gene: 5. A MiSeq instrument was used for deep resolution sequencing, which targeted depths ranging from 1 in 1 million up to 1 in 200,000 T cells, with coverage averaging 10x for each clonotype. The immunoSEQ hsTCRB Kit was used to generate TCR beta libraries. Turning to the authors' computational methods: Data were analyzed with ImmunoSEQ Data Assistant and ImmunoSEQ Analyzer, with V, D and J genes assigned per IMGT definitions. Clonality was computed as one minus normalized Shannon entropy of productive rearrangement frequencies, ranging from 0 to 1. Public clonotype analysis was restricted to overrepresented clonotypes comprising at least 0.05% of each patient's repertoire. Roughly 13 age-matched healthy donor repertoires from immuneACCESS were used as controls for clonality. TCRdb retrieved this table from immuneACCESS and kept in-frame rearrangements only. Not all clones are present; in checked studies, unresolved V genes account for under half, and no reason is known for the remainder. V and J calls and clone size are given by that table; D and trimming were obtained from the DNA. Present in this sample are approximately 210,000 clones, around three quarters of which were seen just once. Together, the top ten hold roughly 13% of the sample.

These data are taken from a study of cytotoxic CD8 clonotypes in ibrutinib-treated CLL (dated by TCRdb to the early 2020s). Regarding the study in general: The cohort included roughly 15 treatment-naive and around 10 relapsed/refractory patients; 17 to 18 were IGHV unmutated. Responses were partial in 24 patients and complete in 2; after median about 5.5 years follow-up, about 14 stayed in remission and about twelve progressed. Response samples were obtained after a median of 12 months of treatment, with a range of about 6 to 36 months. On average, each sample had some 260,000 productive templates and around 100,000 productive rearrangements. Longitudinal samples were obtainable from about 30% of the roughly 86 participants in the trial. Cryopreserved peripheral blood mononuclear cells were collected before treatment, at response, and at either disease progression or sustained remission. All remission and progressive disease samples were collected while patients were still receiving ibrutinib. Overall results and qualifications from the work: Public clonotypes were rare and either shrank or stayed stable during treatment, and the rise in clonality at ibrutinib response reflected expansion of private clonotypes. At ibrutinib response clonality went up, during sustained remission it held steady, and at progression it dropped back toward baseline. Baseline clonality was found to be higher than that of age-matched healthy donors and was strongly correlated with circulating CD8+ T-cell counts. Sampling times were not matched between patients in sustained remission and patients whose disease was progressing, and lymph node repertoires were not examined.

What the time point label conveys for this sample: 20 to 30 months on ibrutinib. For TCR beta library preparation, around 1.8 micrograms of genomic DNA were extracted from the cryopreserved PBMCs. High-throughput TCR beta sequencing was performed on longitudinal blood samples from CLL patients receiving ibrutinib monotherapy. Patients were enrolled in a phase 2 open-label single-center ibrutinib monotherapy trial. This chain joins TRBV27 to TRBJ2-1; 11 nucleotides in the junction match TRBD2. This TCR was sampled from a human donor with chronic lymphocytic leukemia. Specimen: PBMCs, collected after 24 months of ibrutinib treatment. CDR3 reads: CASRTSGTVYNEQFF. The base sequence is TGTGCCAGCAGGACTAGCGGGACCGTGTACAATGAGCAGTTCTTC.